The next 18 T cell receptor beta chains were all read from a single sample in a study of T cells after yellow fever vaccination. Using its own MiXCR run on the 5' RACE reads, TCRdb lists one record per CDR3 protein. The data contain about 580,000 distinct CDR3 sequences, around 16% of them singletons. The sequences come from PBMCs, collected about 5 days after the first yellow fever vaccination. The receptors originated from a young man who received the YFV17D yellow fever vaccine.

As concerns this clonotype: A junction end diverges from the germline sequence, so it may reflect a read error. The V gene is TRBV7-8, the J gene TRBJ1-2; 7 bases fit TRBD1. This CDR3 region has 12 residues. Per germline, CDR1 SGHVS and CDR2 FQNEAQ. The CDR3 sequence is CSSSLNRGSYTF. The CDR3 DNA sequence: TGTTCCAGCAGCCTAAACAGGGGTTCCTACACCTTC.

This clonotype has just a few counts. The chain employs TRBV3-1 and TRBJ1-1; D is undetermined. This CDR3 region has 18 residues. V was trimmed by 0 bases and J by 6 bases, leaving 23 bases between them. Germline CDR1 is LGHDT and CDR2 is YNNKEL (reference sequence). The CDR3 coding sequence is TGTGCCAGCAGCCAAGATCCATTCGAGGGAGCCCTGGTGGCTGAAGCTTTCTTT. Residues: CASSQDPFEGALVAEAFF.

This clonotype was recorded at least ten times. Mismatch with germline at one junction end may stem from a read error. The chain carries TRBV5-1 and TRBJ1-1; no definite D call. Germline lookup yields CDR1 SGHRS and CDR2 YFSETQ. This CDR3 has 13 residues. The CDR3 sequence is CASSLSANTEAFF. The CDR3 DNA reads TGTGCCAGCAGCTTATCAGCGAACACTGAAGCTTTCTTT.

The sample holds many counts of this clonotype. The rearrangement joins TRBV12-3 or TRBV12-4 to TRBJ1-2; D call uncertain. CDR3 length: 16 amino acids. V was cut by 4 bases and J by 2 bases, with 17 bases left in between. The CDR3 region is CASSSKDRMRNYGYTF. The DNA of the CDR3 is TGTGCCAGCAGTTCCAAGGACCGTATGAGAAACTATGGCTACACCTTC.

V is TRBV4-3 and J is TRBJ2-1; 9 bases map to TRBD1. CDR3 length equals 16 residues. CDR1 LGHNA and CDR2 YSLEER come from the germline V gene. Unmatched junction bases numbered 10, after V lost 2 bases and J lost 8 bases. CDR3: CASSQWWGQGRDEQFF. CDR3 coding DNA: TGCGCCAGCAGCCAATGGTGGGGACAGGGCAGGGATGAGCAGTTCTTC.

V gene TRBV28 combines with J gene TRBJ1-1; the D is unclear. There are 12 residues in the CDR3. Between the trimmed V and J ends, which lost 6 bases and 7 bases, there was a span of 12 bases. Germline V lookup: CDR1 MDHEN, CDR2 SYDVKM. Here the CDR3 reads CASRPDRIEAFF. CDR3 nucleotide sequence: TGTGCCAGCAGACCGGACCGAATTGAAGCTTTCTTT.

The rearrangement uses TRBV3-1 and TRBJ2-1; TRBD2 matches 11 bases. V was pared by 5 bases and J by 7 bases, with 10 bases of the junction left unmatched. Per germline, CDR1 LGHDT and CDR2 YNNKEL (reference sequence). This CDR3 has 16 amino acids. CDR3 in DNA: TGTGCCAGCAGCGCCCTACTAGCGGGGGTGGGGAATGAGCAGTTCTTC. Translation: CASSALLAGVGNEQFF.

The rearrangement joins TRBV7-2 to TRBJ1-4; 7 nucleotides line up with TRBD1. Germline lookup yields CDR1 SGHTA and CDR2 FQGNSA. Germline trimming cut 1 base from V and 8 bases from J; bases unmatched to any gene: 4. The length of the CDR3 is 14 residues. This CDR3 is CASSLGQGEEKLFF. CDR3 DNA sequence: TGTGCCAGCAGCTTAGGGCAGGGGGAGGAAAAACTGTTTTTT.

This chain links TRBV5-5 with TRBJ2-5, with D perhaps TRBD1 (5 bases). Trimming removed 4 bases from V and 4 bases from J, with 11 bases in between. This CDR3 has 13 amino acids. Germline V gene data show CDR1 as SGHKS and CDR2 as YYEKEE (reference sequence). The CDR3 DNA sequence: TGTGCCAGCAGCCCCAGGGTGGGAGAGACCCAGTACTTC. It specifies CASSPRVGETQYF.

The rearrangement links TRBV20-1 to TRBJ2-7; TRBD1 agrees at 10 bases. Germline V gives CDR1 DFQATT, CDR2 SNEGSKA (reference sequence). Trimming cost V 2 bases and J 6 bases; bases outside gene matches: 7. The CDR3 is made up of 14 amino acids. The CDR3 DNA reads TGCAGTGCTAGAAACCGACAGGGGGCGGGCGAGCAGTACGTC. It translates to CSARNRQGAGEQYV.

V gene TRBV12-3 or TRBV12-4 combines with J gene TRBJ2-1, with D possibly TRBD1 on 6 matching bases. V was cut by 1 base and J by 7 bases, with 14 bases left in between. The CDR3 loop spans 15 amino acids. The CDR3 region is CASSLGLLQGNEQFF. CDR3 nucleotide sequence: TGTGCCAGCAGTTTAGGGCTCCTCCAGGGGAATGAGCAGTTCTTC.

V and J are TRBV7-9 and TRBJ2-5; 7 nucleotides match TRBD1. The CDR3 is 14 residues long. Germline assignment: CDR1 SEHNR and CDR2 FQNEAQ (reference sequence). V was pared by 1 base and J by 5 bases, with 4 bases of the junction left unmatched. CDR3 in DNA: TGTGCCAGCAGCTTAGGGGGACAGTCTGAGACCCAGTACTTC. This translates into CASSLGGQSETQYF.

This clonotype was counted ten times or more. The chain joins TRBV5-6 to TRBJ1-2; D call uncertain. Trimming removed 4 bases at V and 2 bases at J, with 3 bases between. Germline loops: CDR1 SGHDT, CDR2 YYEEEE. There are 11 residues in the CDR3. The DNA of the CDR3 is TGTGCCAGCAGCCAAAACTATGGCTACACCTTC. It specifies CASSQNYGYTF.

V and J are TRBV7-9 and TRBJ2-5, with D possibly TRBD2 on 5 matching bases. The germline gives CDR1 SEHNR, CDR2 FQNEAQ (reference sequence). V gave up 4 bases and J gave up 1 base, with 7 bases separating them. The CDR3 has 13 residues. The CDR3 DNA is TGTGCCAGCAGCTCCGGGATCCAAGAGACCCAGTACTTC. Its protein is CASSSGIQETQYF.

This clonotype was detected many times. The genes are TRBV28 and TRBJ2-5, with 8 nucleotides matching TRBD2. The length of the CDR3 is 14 residues. With V trimmed by 3 bases and J by 5 bases, 5 bases remained unmatched. From germline, CDR1 is MDHEN and CDR2 SYDVKM. CDR3 protein: CASSFGREGETQYF. CDR3 nucleotide sequence: TGTGCCAGCAGTTTTGGCCGGGAGGGGGAGACCCAGTACTTC. Together with reference TRBV28 and TRBJ2-5, the CDR3 gives the full variable domain: DVKVTQSSRYLVKRTGEKVFLECVQDMDHENMFWYRQDPGLGLRLIYFSYDVKMKEKGDIPEGYSVSREKKERFSLILESASTNQTSMYLCASSFGREGETQYFGPGTRLLVL.

This clonotype was seen more than once but under ten times. This chain links TRBV5-6 with TRBJ1-6; D gene ambiguous. This CDR3 spans 17 amino acids. Looked up from germline, CDR1 is SGHDT and CDR2 is YYEEEE. V was pared by 0 bases and J by 4 bases, with 14 bases between. The CDR3 bases are TGTGCCAGCAGCTTGGTTTCAGCGGGTCGTTATAATTCACCCCTCCACTTT. Its translation: CASSLVSAGRYNSPLHF.

In this sample, this clonotype turned up many times. The chain has TRBV7-8 and TRBJ2-7; a possible D gene is TRBD1 (6 bases). The V and J ends lost 5 bases and 3 bases respectively, with 11 bases between them. The CDR3 totals 13 residues. Germline CDR1 reads SGHVS; CDR2 reads FQNEAQ. The CDR3 nucleotides are TGTGCCAGCAGCCTGGACAGCCTCTACGAGCAGTACGTC. Its translation: CASSLDSLYEQYV.

Many counts were recorded for this clonotype. This chain joins TRBV7-9 and TRBJ2-3; D perhaps matches TRBD2 (6 bases). V was trimmed by 1 base and J by 2 bases, leaving 7 bases between them. The CDR3 runs to 14 residues. Per the germline V gene, CDR1 is SEHNR and CDR2 is FQNEAQ (reference sequence). The CDR3 reads CASSLVADTDTQYF. CDR3 bases: TGTGCCAGCAGCTTAGTAGCGGACACAGATACGCAGTATTTT.